This T cell receptor beta chain was identified during a study of long-term antiretroviral therapy in people with HIV (dated by TCRdb to between 2022 and 2023). Broadly, across the study: The earliest samples were collected approximately a decade before the 2015 WHO recommendation for immediate ART, a period when ART was typically delayed until CD4 counts fell. Whether ART initiation and durable HIV suppression were associated with changes in peripheral blood TRB repertoire composition and diversity was tested in a retrospective serial study. From 30 adults with confirmed HIV infection, the cohort provided approximately 210 cryopreserved PBMC samples, gathered serially across a mean of approximately six years (range 1-12). No cross-contamination during QIAcube processing was seen in test extractions of a monoclonal T-cell line run alongside 33 polyclonal samples. About 35% of the 30 participants with HIV were female.

The germline ends are 3 bases apart after V is trimmed by 5 bases and J by 2 bases. The CDR3 numbers 11 residues from cysteine through phenylalanine. Kept here is only the CDR3 DNA, which spans 33 bases and is read in frame from base 1. Based on the germline V gene (reference sequence), the CDR1 and CDR2 sequences are SEHNR and FQNEAQ. The full study reports these points: Because PBMC availability was limited, only the TCR beta chain was sequenced, with no alpha chain pairing. Expanded TRB clones identified before ART initiation dominated the repertoire across all time points, though the dominance fluctuated and decreased in many PLHIV after ART. No data were available on ART adherence, viral resistance or therapy changes, limiting inferences about post-ART repertoire changes. Compared with controls, HIV repertoires had narrower CDR3 length ranges, and the network structure pointed to an antigen-experienced repertoire that shifted only slightly toward naive after ART. Starting ART was linked to a significant rise in TRB diversity, yet even with long-term ART the diversity remained significantly lower than in transplant donor controls. Because pre-ART samples had limited cell numbers, unsorted PBMC were profiled rather than sorted CD4+ and CD8+ T cells. The samples span the years 2004 to 2017, and the ART regimens used at that time may not be as effective as current regimens.

Sequencing of the TRB variable region was done with the immunoSEQ hsTCRB v3.0 assay at survey level resolution. The targeted TRB sequencing depth was roughly 35,000-50,000 T-cell genomes per sample. An Illumina MiSeq with a v3 150-cycle kit was used to sequence the pooled TRB libraries. In the source study's methods: Repertoire analysis ran in R within a reproducible Nextflow workflow covering QC, data transformation and analysis. LymphoSeq2, an R package for exploring AIRR-Seq data, was used to implement the custom analyses. A few samples that yielded fewer than 5000 total TRB sequences were excluded, so that approximately 170 HIV repertoires were analyzed. Of the 180 to 200 retained HIV repertoires, over 55 were collected before and around 130 after ART initiation. Each repertoire was downsampled to 5000 TRB nucleotide sequences, and summary statistics were averaged across 100 downsampling iterations. The analysis kept only TRB sequences whose CDR3 regions were at least seven amino acids long. Diversity was assessed using a clonality score derived from Shannon entropy and using the Gini coefficient. In the repertoire networks, any two of the top 5000 CDR3 amino acid sequences were linked whenever the two sequences differed by an edit distance of one. For TRB CDR3 amino acid sequences, antigen specificity groups and MHC restriction were predicted with GLIPH2. CDR3 amino acid sequences were matched against VDJdb and McPAS-TCR to flag known CMV, EBV, HIV or tissue antigen associations. Pre-ART, post-ART and control groups were compared with Wilcoxon signed-rank tests and Holm-Bonferroni correction. Not all clones reach the TCRdb copy of this immuneACCESS table, which keeps in-frame sequences only. Checked studies attribute under half of the gap to unresolved V genes and leave the rest unexplained. V and J calls and clone size follow that table, whereas D and trimming were derived from the DNA. The table for this sample lists approximately 20,000 clones; about 80% of them were counted only once. The ten largest clones capture about 10% of the sample.

Participants were included only if at least one PBMC sample before ART initiation and at least two post-ART samples were available. Treatment was received in the United States of America by all participants with HIV. Before DNA extraction, cryopreserved samples containing about 0.9-11 million PBMC were thawed and washed. At the time of the earliest PBMC sample for each participant with HIV, ages ranged from about 20 to 54 years. Each participant contributed PBMC samples from 1-4 timepoints before ART initiation and 2-8 timepoints after ART initiation, with a median of 7 samples. Serial HIV viral load, CD4+ T-cell count, ART history and demographic data were obtained for every participant. Genomic DNA was extracted from unsorted PBMC with a Qiagen kit on a QIAcube, processed in batches of 12 samples. As regards this clone: There is no known antigen for this receptor. Base quality data are lacking; no much larger clone is found one base away.

Sequences were derived from unsorted PBMCs, sampled 0.2 years after starting antiretroviral therapy. The receptor's source is a woman in her thirties or forties with HIV. This receptor chain uses TRBV7-9 and TRBJ2-5; no D gene is confidently identified. In nucleotide form, the sequence is TGTGCCAGCAGCGTACAAGAGACCCAGTACTTC. Its product reads: CASSVQETQYF. This CDR3, with the reference TRBV7-9 and TRBJ2-5 proteins standing in past its ends, gives the full variable domain DTGVSQNPRHKITKRGQNVTFRCDPISEHNRLYWYRQTLGQGPEFLTYFQNEAQLEKSRLLSDRFSAERPKGSFSTLEIQRTEQGDSAMYLCASSVQETQYFGPGTRLLVL.